Listed below are T cell receptor beta chains from one sample, sequenced in a study of blood T cell repertoires in COVID-19. Produced via immunoSEQ multiplex PCR; TCRdb's table is partial and in-frame only. The data contain 170,000 or so clones, over 80% of them seen just once; the ten biggest clones take up under 10%. The sequencing input was peripheral blood. These receptors were collected from a woman aged 70-85 years with COVID-19, enrolled during active disease. Each CDR3 is given with its conserved first and last residue. A D gene is named only where the DNA matches it firmly. Size is omitted from some rows. Given values are once, few, many or a class for expanded clones.

TRBV28	.	.	TRBJ2-7	CASSPPNRAYEQYF	TGTGCCAGCAGTCCACCCAACCGAGCCTACGAGCAGTACTTC
TRBV6-1	TRBD1	.	TRBJ1-2	CASSEPPQGAYGYTF	TGTGCCAGCAGTGAGCCCCCTCAGGGGGCCTATGGCTACACCTTC
TRBV2	TRBD1	few	TRBJ1-1	CASIARGANEAFF	TGTGCCAGCATCGCCAGGGGGGCCAATGAAGCTTTCTTT
TRBV5-1	.	.	TRBJ2-7	CASSAGRGSPYEQYF	TGCGCCAGCAGCGCTGGGAGGGGGTCCCCCTACGAGCAGTACTTC
TRBV11-2	.	.	TRBJ2-3	CASSLTSGGAGDTQYF	TGTGCCAGCAGCTTAACCTCAGGGGGAGCGGGAGATACGCAGTATTTT
TRBV7-3	.	.	TRBJ1-1	CASSRDTNTEAFF	TGTGCCAGCAGCAGGGACACTAACACTGAAGCTTTCTTT
TRBV7-8	.	once	TRBJ2-7	CASSPPDTLGSYEQYF	TGTGCCAGCAGCCCCCCTGACACCTTGGGCTCCTACGAGCAGTACTTC
TRBV6-1	.	.	TRBJ1-3	CASSEGAKSDF	TGTGCCAGCAGTGAAGGGGCTAAATCGGATTTT
TRBV18	.	once	TRBJ2-5	CASSPSGETQYF	TGTGCCAGCTCCCCCTCGGGGGAGACCCAGTACTTC
TRBV10-3	TRBD1	.	TRBJ2-6	CATRPGTGFDGANVLTF	TGTGCCACTCGACCGGGGACAGGGTTCGATGGGGCCAACGTCCTGACTTTC
TRBV28	TRBD1	.	TRBJ1-2	CASSLVDRAQSGYTF	TGTGCCAGCAGTCTGGTGGACAGGGCTCAAAGTGGCTACACCTTC
TRBV6-5	.	.	TRBJ2-2	CASSSAVYTGELFF	TGTGCCAGCAGTTCCGCAGTCTACACCGGGGAGCTGTTTTTT
TRBV7-2	.	.	TRBJ2-7	CASSLGTSIYEQYF	TGTGCCAGCAGCTTAGGGACTTCCATTTACGAGCAGTACTTC
TRBV11-2	.	.	TRBJ2-1	CASSLQRGNEQFF	TGTGCCAGCAGCTTGCAAAGGGGGAATGAGCAGTTCTTC
TRBV6-1	.	.	TRBJ1-3	CASSEMWVADTIYF	TGTGCCAGCAGTGAAATGTGGGTCGCGGACACCATATATTTT
TRBV24-1	TRBD1	.	TRBJ2-2	CATSAIDRGDTGELFF	TGTGCCACCAGTGCTATCGACAGGGGGGACACCGGGGAGCTGTTTTTT
TRBV6-2/TRBV6-3	TRBD1	.	TRBJ2-7	CASSYWLGTGGYEQYF	TGTGCCAGCAGTTACTGGCTTGGGACAGGGGGCTACGAGCAGTACTTC
TRBV28	TRBD1	.	TRBJ1-2	CASSPQGARGYTF	TGTGCCAGCAGCCCACAGGGGGCAAGAGGCTACACCTTC
TRBV5-5	.	.	TRBJ2-7	CASSLGQDYEQYF	TGTGCCAGCAGCTTGGGTCAGGATTACGAGCAGTACTTC
TRBV27	TRBD2	.	TRBJ2-1	CASIMRGLAGVSEQFF	TGTGCCAGCATCATGAGGGGACTAGCGGGAGTCAGTGAGCAGTTCTTC
TRBV9	.	.	TRBJ2-1	CASSVGENRRNEQFF	TGTGCCAGCAGCGTAGGGGAGAACCGGCGCAATGAGCAGTTCTTC
TRBV6-2/TRBV6-3	.	.	TRBJ1-1	CASSDPQGPGNTEAFF	TGTGCCAGCAGCGACCCTCAGGGGCCCGGGAACACTGAAGCTTTCTTT
TRBV11-2	.	.	TRBJ1-2	CASSNLNTGVRGQYGYTF	TGTGCCAGCAGCAACCTTAATACCGGGGTCAGGGGACAATATGGCTACACCTTC
TRBV29-1	.	.	TRBJ1-2	CSVEESLYYGYTF	TGCAGCGTTGAAGAATCCCTCTATTATGGCTACACCTTC
TRBV7-2	.	.	TRBJ2-7	CASRSRSSYEQYF	TGTGCCAGCAGGAGCAGGTCGTCCTACGAGCAGTACTTC
TRBV5-1	TRBD2	.	TRBJ2-1	CASSFLSSGAKGEQFF	TGCGCCAGCAGCTTTTTATCTAGCGGGGCTAAGGGTGAGCAGTTCTTC
TRBV7-9	.	.	TRBJ1-2	CASSQTGTQITYTF	TGTGCCAGCAGTCAGACCGGGACACAGATCACTTACACCTTC